This T cell receptor beta chain stems from a study of blood T cell repertoires in COVID-19. Across the whole study: Acute and convalescent COVID-19 specimens originated in the United States, Italy and Spain. The analysed material was cDNA or gDNA that came from T cells, B-cell-depleted T cells, or PBMCs.

Original processing methods: Amplification of reference gene primers was used by the study to estimate nucleated cell counts. The method was immunoSEQ multiplex PCR; TCRdb's version includes in-frame clones alone and lacks a portion of them. V, J and clone size are those of that table, while D and trimming were read from the DNA. The data hold about 140,000 clones, with more than 75% observed a single time. Germline V gene data show CDR1 as SEHNR and CDR2 as FQNEAQ (reference sequence). The CDR3 extends over 13 amino acids. V was shortened by 4 bases and J by 3 bases, with 10 bases between the two germline ends.

J is TRBJ2-7 and V is TRBV7-9; D is possibly TRBD2 (6 bases). Specimen: peripheral blood. The clonotype originates from a woman aged 50 to 60 with acute or convalescent COVID-19. The CDR3 sequence: CASSWGDFYEQYF. DNA of the CDR3: TGTGCCAGCAGCTGGGGGGACTTCTACGAGCAGTACTTC.